This T cell receptor beta chain appears in the sequencing data of a study of identical twins. Study-wide findings and caveats: An excess of low generation probability was shown by twin-shared out-of-frame alpha sequences.

cDNA molecules carried unique molecular identifiers, and template switching added a universal primer site. TCRdb used MiXCR to reprocess the 5' RACE reads, holding one entry per CDR3 protein. The table has around 220,000 distinct CDR3 sequences, roughly an eighth seen once. Comments on this clonotype: Its antigen remains unknown.

With 5 bases removed from V and 0 bases from J, the gap between germline ends came to 4 bases. The CDR3 runs 12 residues. Per the germline V gene, CDR1 is KGHSH and CDR2 is LQKENI. The source of this sequence is a woman in her late teens or twenties in good health. Sequenced: memory (CD45RO+) T cells sorted from blood. The rearrangement joins TRBV18 to TRBJ2-5, with D unclear. The CDR3 nucleotides are TGTGCCAGCTCAGCGTACCAAGAGACCCAGTACTTC. This sequence encodes CASSAYQETQYF.